Listed here are 24 T cell receptor beta chains from one sample, sequenced in a study of blood T cells in healthy people across ages. The second PCR ran roughly 6 to 11 cycles with a sample-barcoded 5' primer and J-beta primers. Using its own MiXCR run on the 5' RACE reads, TCRdb lists one record per CDR3 protein. The sample has just under 550,000 distinct CDR3 sequences, approximately 25% seen once. These data also formed part of another study, on T cells of mothers and their children.

The specimen was blood. Receptors were obtained from a boy between 10 and 17 years old in good health.

The chain has TRBV5-1 and TRBJ1-4; tentative D call: TRBD1 (5 bases). This CDR3 contains 17 residues. V was cut by 6 bases and J by 5 bases, with 23 bases left in between. Germline CDR1 SGHRS, CDR2 YFSETQ. Written as DNA, the CDR3 is TGCGCCAGCAACCGGGGGGTCTTCGGAGGACGGAATGAAAAACTGTTTTTT. This codes for CASNRGVFGGRNEKLFF.

The V and J genes are TRBV4-3 and TRBJ2-2, with TRBD1 identical over 9 bases. CDR3 length: 16 amino acids. The V and J ends lost 1 base and 4 bases, in that order; junction bases with no gene match: 4. CDR1 LGHNA and CDR2 YSLEER come from the germline V gene. The CDR3 loop is CASSQADRGGTGELFF. The CDR3 DNA reads TGCGCCAGCAGCCAAGCGGACAGGGGAGGCACCGGGGAGCTGTTTTTT.

J is TRBJ2-5 and V is TRBV30; D gene uncertain. V was pared by 1 base and J by 5 bases, with 8 bases between. The germline V gene has CDR1 GTSNPN and CDR2 SVGIG (reference sequence). The CDR3 runs 12 residues. The CDR3 DNA is TGTGCCTGGAGTGCTGGTTCGGAGACCCAGTACTTC. It codes for CAWSAGSETQYF.

Concerning this clonotype itself: At one end, the junction sequence differs from germline, possibly due to a read error. The rearrangement uses TRBV7-2 and TRBJ1-1; D is ambiguous. CDR3 length equals 15 residues. Germline CDR1 SGHTA, CDR2 FQGNSA. The CDR3 DNA reads TGTGCCAGCAGCTTACTGTGGGAAGGGAACACTGAATCTTTCTTT. Amino acid sequence: CASSLLWEGNTESFF.

This CDR3 is CASSLGYGLAGSETQYF. The CDR3 DNA sequence: TGTGCCAGCAGCTTAGGTTATGGACTAGCGGGCTCGGAGACCCAGTACTTC. This rearrangement joins TRBV7-2 to TRBJ2-1; 11 nucleotides match TRBD2. The J call may be wrong; the DNA end is better matched by TRBJ2-5. This CDR3 contains 17 residues. CDR1 and CDR2 (germline): SGHTA, FQGNSA.

This clonotype was detected only a few times. The chain is built from TRBV5-6 and TRBJ2-1; TRBD2 might be the D (7 bases). V was cut by 5 bases and J by 4 bases, with 16 bases left in between. The germline V gene has CDR1 SGHDT and CDR2 YYEEEE. The CDR3 runs to 15 residues. The CDR3 spells CASRGGQGLYNEQFF. CDR3 nucleotide sequence: TGTGCCAGCAGGGGGGGGCAGGGACTATACAATGAGCAGTTCTTC.

The rearrangement joins TRBV20-1 to TRBJ2-2, with a weak D call TRBD1 (5 bases). Trimming shortened V by 2 bases and J by 2 bases, and 9 bases separated the two germline ends. The CDR3 extends over 14 amino acids. Germline CDR1 is DFQATT and CDR2 is SNEGSKA (reference sequence). CDR3 in amino acids: CSARTGLNTGELFF. CDR3 coding DNA: TGCAGTGCTAGAACAGGTCTTAACACCGGGGAGCTGTTTTTT.

The CDR3 is CASSEQGNTDTQYF. The CDR3 nucleotides read TGTGCCAGCAGTGAGCAGGGAAACACAGATACGCAGTATTTT. The chain uses TRBV2 and TRBJ2-3, with D possibly TRBD1 on 5 matching bases. Looked up from germline, CDR1 is SNHLY and CDR2 is FYNNEI. Trimming cost V 3 bases and J 2 bases, with 9 bases left between them. The CDR3 runs 14 residues.

The V gene is TRBV29-1, the J gene TRBJ1-1; D unclear. The germline V gene encodes CDR1 SQVTM and CDR2 ANQGSEA. Between the trimmed V and J ends, which lost 0 bases and 7 bases, there was a span of 9 bases. There are 12 residues in the CDR3. Here the CDR3 reads CSVEDLRREAFF. CDR3 DNA sequence: TGCAGCGTTGAAGATCTGAGACGTGAAGCTTTCTTT.

This clonotype was counted a few times. This chain links TRBV5-5 with TRBJ2-7; tentative D call: TRBD1 (5 bases). This CDR3 spans 15 amino acids. Looked up from germline, CDR1 is SGHKS and CDR2 is YYEKEE (reference sequence). V was cut by 3 bases and J by 3 bases, with 16 bases left in between. The CDR3 protein is CASSYDRGKIYEQYF. CDR3 sequence (DNA): TGTGCCAGCAGCTATGACAGAGGAAAAATCTACGAGCAGTACTTC.

The table lists this clonotype with a few counts. The gene calls are TRBV24-1 and TRBJ1-2; no reliable D call. V was trimmed by 3 bases and J by 4 bases, leaving 11 bases between them. The CDR3 covers 14 residues. CDR1 is KGHDR and CDR2 is SFDVKD in the germline V gene. This chain's CDR3 is CATSDPPDRYGYTF. The CDR3 nucleotides read TGTGCCACCAGTGATCCGCCGGACCGCTATGGCTACACCTTC.

The CDR3 is CASSFFQGYGTYEQYF. For the CDR3, the DNA is TGTGCCAGCAGCTTCTTCCAGGGCTACGGAACCTACGAGCAGTACTTC. V usage is TRBV7-9 and J usage is TRBJ2-7; D is possibly TRBD1 (5 bases). The length of the CDR3 is 16 residues. The germline gives CDR1 SEHNR, CDR2 FQNEAQ (reference sequence). V lost 3 bases, J lost 2 bases, and 17 bases lay in between. Full variable domain (rest looked up from reference TRBV7-9 and TRBJ2-7): DTGVSQNPRHKITKRGQNVTFRCDPISEHNRLYWYRQTLGQGPEFLTYFQNEAQLEKSRLLSDRFSAERPKGSFSTLEIQRTEQGDSAMYLCASSFFQGYGTYEQYFGPGTRLTVT.

CDR3 coding DNA: TGTGCCAGCAGCCTCCCTCAGTACTTC. Its protein is CASSLPQYF. V gene TRBV6-5 combines with J gene TRBJ2-4, with unresolved D. Deletions cut 6 bases from V and 12 bases from J, with 6 bases between. CDR3 length: 9 amino acids. Germline V gene data show CDR1 as MNHEY and CDR2 as SVGAGI.

This clonotype was detected ten times or more. The chain combines TRBV7-2 with TRBJ2-5; TRBD2 agrees at 9 bases. The V gene's germline CDR1 is SGHTA and CDR2 FQGNSA. Trimming at V came to 4 bases and at J to 5 bases, leaving 14 bases not matched to a gene. This CDR3 has 17 amino acids. CDR3 amino acids: CASSYGYGRGGLETQYF. In nucleotides, the CDR3 is TGTGCCAGCAGCTACGGGTACGGGCGGGGGGGCCTTGAGACCCAGTACTTC.

The genes are TRBV4-1 and TRBJ1-4, with a possible D match to TRBD1 (6 bases). Trimming took off 1 base at V and 6 bases at J, with 15 bases between the two ends. Germline assignment: CDR1 MGHRA and CDR2 YSYEKL. This CDR3 is 16 amino acids long. The CDR3 is CASSQGYTPGDEKLFF. The DNA for the CDR3 is TGCGCCAGCAGCCAAGGGTACACTCCAGGGGATGAAAAACTGTTTTTT.

This sequence joins TRBV7-3 and TRBJ1-1; a possible D gene is TRBD1 (5 bases). V gave up 3 bases and J gave up 9 bases, with 14 bases separating them. The CDR3 extends over 13 amino acids. Germline V gives CDR1 SGHTA, CDR2 FQGTGA. CDR3 region: CASSFGSGDQAFF. CDR3 in DNA: TGTGCCAGCAGCTTTGGGAGCGGGGACCAAGCTTTCTTT.

A note on this clonotype: A read error may produce the germline difference seen at one junction end. The chain carries TRBV3-1 and TRBJ2-5; TRBD2 matches at 13 bases. The J call may be faulty, since TRBJ2-7 better matches the DNA end. Germline lookup yields CDR1 LGHDT and CDR2 YNNKEL (reference sequence). The CDR3 length is 16 residues. The CDR3 DNA sequence: TGTGCCAGCAGCCAGGGACTAGCGGGAAGCTCCTGCGAGCAGTACTTC. Protein sequence: CASSQGLAGSSCEQYF.

The chain has TRBV20-1 and TRBJ1-2; TRBD1 aligns across 10 bases. The V segment lost 4 bases and the J segment 8 bases; nucleotides outside the gene matches: 13. This CDR3 has 15 amino acids. Germline V gives CDR1 DFQATT, CDR2 SNEGSKA (reference sequence). The CDR3 region is CSATGTGTGDPGYTF. CDR3 sequence (DNA): TGCAGTGCTACGGGAACCGGGACAGGGGATCCGGGCTACACCTTC.

This clonotype has ten or more counts. The genes are TRBV6-2 or TRBV6-3 and TRBJ2-5; D not certain. From germline, CDR1 is MNHEY and CDR2 SVGEGT. The ends were cut back, 5 bases at V and 0 bases at J, with 10 bases in the middle. The length of the CDR3 is 14 residues. CDR3 coding DNA: TGTGCCAGCAGTGTTGGCCAAAACCAAGAGACCCAGTACTTC. Protein sequence: CASSVGQNQETQYF.

This clonotype was detected a few times. The chain has TRBV20-1 and TRBJ1-5; D ambiguous. The CDR3 loop spans 10 amino acids. Germline values: CDR1 DFQATT, CDR2 SNEGSKA (reference sequence). This CDR3 reads CRTPLGPQHF. CDR3 in DNA: TGCAGGACTCCTTTAGGGCCCCAGCATTTT.

There are a few counts of this clonotype. V gene TRBV4-1 combines with J gene TRBJ2-3; tentative D call: TRBD2 (7 bases). V was cut by 1 base and J by 4 bases, with 12 bases left in between. The germline CDR1 and CDR2 sequences are MGHRA and YSYEKL. CDR3 size: 15 residues. CDR3 nucleotide sequence: TGCGCCAGCAGCCAAGCCCGGGGGGCTGCAGATACGCAGTATTTT. Its translation is CASSQARGAADTQYF.

The rearrangement links TRBV2 to TRBJ2-4; D ambiguous. The V gene lost 4 bases and the J gene lost 7 bases, with 2 bases spanning the gap. Germline CDR1 and CDR2: SNHLY and FYNNEI. There are 10 residues in the CDR3. CDR3 in DNA: TGTGCCAGCAGTGTCAACATTCAGTACTTC. Translating it yields CASSVNIQYF.

This clonotype was detected ten times or more. The chain couples TRBV7-9 to TRBJ1-1, with 7 nucleotides matching TRBD1. The junction had 10 bases not matched to a gene; V was cut back by 6 bases and J by 6 bases. The CDR3 runs 14 residues. Germline V gene data show CDR1 as SEHNR and CDR2 as FQNEAQ (reference sequence). CDR3 region: CASRRPGDSSEAFF. The DNA of the CDR3 is TGTGCCAGCAGGCGCCCCGGGGACAGCTCTGAAGCTTTCTTT.

This rearrangement joins TRBV29-1 to TRBJ2-1, with D uncertain. Per the germline V gene, CDR1 is SQVTM and CDR2 is ANQGSEA. The CDR3 extends over 13 amino acids. The ends were cut back, 5 bases at V and 2 bases at J, with 10 bases in the middle. The CDR3 protein is CSVRAEAYNEQFF. The CDR3 DNA reads TGCAGCGTTCGGGCAGAAGCCTACAATGAGCAGTTCTTC.